This T cell receptor (beta chain) is drawn from a study of shared clonotypes between healthy human individuals. With V trimmed by 4 bases and J by 4 bases, 15 bases remained unmatched. The CDR3 has 17 residues. Per the germline V gene, CDR1 is LNHDA and CDR2 is SQIVND (reference sequence). Sequencing used immunoSEQ multiplex PCR; TCRdb keeps in-frame clones, though not all of them. The sample includes 1,500,000 or so clones, roughly 96% of them seen just once. The specimen was naive CD4+ T cells sorted from blood. The subset denotes: CD45RA+ positively selected. The gene calls are TRBV19 and TRBJ2-7; 8 bases fit TRBD1. The clonotype originates from a man aged 30 to 45 in good health. The CDR3: CASSKQDRAVIQYEQYF. The CDR3 region has the DNA TGTGCCAGTAGTAAACAGGACAGGGCGGTCATTCAATACGAGCAGTACTTC.